This T cell receptor beta chain was documented in a study of T cell repertoires in cytomegalovirus infection. On the study more broadly: Signatures in public TCR beta sequences pointed to both CMV infection and matching HLA type. Study-level points and caveats: It was HLA-C-restricted CMV-specific TCR beta clonotypes that dominated the response ex vivo.

In the case of this clonotype: Its antigen is not identified.

CDR3 length equals 17 residues. Trimming left V 0 bases short and J 2 bases short, with 18 bases between. Germline V lookup: CDR1 SGHRS, CDR2 YFSETQ. One entry per CDR3 protein, called by TCRdb with MiXCR from the reads. This sample has around 100,000 distinct CDR3 sequences, with under 35% found just once. The chain is built from TRBV5-1 and TRBJ2-7; no reliable D call. Material: CD8+ T cells from cultured PBMCs, obtained from culture after CMV antigen stimulation. The receptor was isolated from a human donor in good health (CMV status not recorded). Some clones in this sample may be carry-over from other donors' samples. In DNA form, the CDR3 reads TGCGCCAGCAGCTTGGTTGTTGGCGCGGACCTTCCCTACGAGCAGTACTTC. Its translation is CASSLVVGADLPYEQYF.